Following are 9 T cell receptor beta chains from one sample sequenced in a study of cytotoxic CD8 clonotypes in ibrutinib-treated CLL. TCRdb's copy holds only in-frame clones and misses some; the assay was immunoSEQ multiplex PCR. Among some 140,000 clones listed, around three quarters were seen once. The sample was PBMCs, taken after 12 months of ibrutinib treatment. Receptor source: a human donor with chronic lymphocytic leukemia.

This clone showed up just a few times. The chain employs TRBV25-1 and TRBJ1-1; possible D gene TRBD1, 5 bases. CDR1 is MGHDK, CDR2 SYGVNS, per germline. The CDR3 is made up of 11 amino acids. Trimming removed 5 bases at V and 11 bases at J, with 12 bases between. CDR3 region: CASSLGRVAFF. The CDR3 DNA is TGTGCCAGCAGTTTGGGGCGCGTGGCTTTCTTT.

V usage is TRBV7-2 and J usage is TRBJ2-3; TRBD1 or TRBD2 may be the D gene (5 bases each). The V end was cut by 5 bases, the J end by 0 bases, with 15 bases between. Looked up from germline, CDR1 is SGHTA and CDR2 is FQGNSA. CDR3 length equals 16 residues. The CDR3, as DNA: TGTGCCAGCAGCATAGGGACGGCGAGTAGCACAGATACGCAGTATTTT. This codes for CASSIGTASSTDTQYF. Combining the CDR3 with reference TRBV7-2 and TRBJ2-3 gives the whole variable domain GAGVSQSPSNKVTEKGKDVELRCDPISGHTALYWYRQSLGQGLEFLIYFQGNSAPDKSGLPSDRFSAERTGGSVSTLTIQRTQQEDSAVYLCASSIGTASSTDTQYFGPGTRLTVL.

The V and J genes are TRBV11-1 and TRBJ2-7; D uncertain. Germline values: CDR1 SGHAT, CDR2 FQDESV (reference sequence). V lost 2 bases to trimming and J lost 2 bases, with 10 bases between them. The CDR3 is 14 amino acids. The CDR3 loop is CASSLLVRTYEQYF. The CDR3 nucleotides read TGTGCCAGCAGCTTATTGGTCAGAACCTACGAGCAGTACTTC.

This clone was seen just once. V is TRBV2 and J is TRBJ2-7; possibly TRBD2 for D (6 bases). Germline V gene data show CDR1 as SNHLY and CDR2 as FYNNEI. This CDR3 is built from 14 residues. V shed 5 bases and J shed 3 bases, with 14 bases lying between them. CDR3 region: CASSTRETYYEQYF. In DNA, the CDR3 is TGTGCCAGCAGTACTCGGGAGACGTACTACGAGCAGTACTTC.

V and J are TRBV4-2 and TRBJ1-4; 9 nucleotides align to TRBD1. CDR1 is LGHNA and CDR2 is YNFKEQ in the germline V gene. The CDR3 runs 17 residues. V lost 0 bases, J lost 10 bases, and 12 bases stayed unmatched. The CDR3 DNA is TGTGCCAGCAGCCAAGATCGAACAGGGGGCGGAGGAAGAAAACTGTTTTTT. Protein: CASSQDRTGGGGRKLFF.

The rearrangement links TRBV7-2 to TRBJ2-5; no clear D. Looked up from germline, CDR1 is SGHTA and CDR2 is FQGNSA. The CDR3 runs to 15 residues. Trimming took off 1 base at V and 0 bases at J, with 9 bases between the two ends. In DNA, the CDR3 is TGTGCCAGCAGCTTAGACCTGGGTAACCAAGAGACCCAGTACTTC. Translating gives CASSLDLGNQETQYF.

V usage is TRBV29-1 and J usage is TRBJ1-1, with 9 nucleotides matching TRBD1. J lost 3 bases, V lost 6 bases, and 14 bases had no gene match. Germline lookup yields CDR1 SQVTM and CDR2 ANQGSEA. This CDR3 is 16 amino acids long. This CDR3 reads CSVTPGQGTVYTEAFF. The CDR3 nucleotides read TGCAGCGTCACTCCGGGACAGGGTACCGTCTACACTGAAGCTTTCTTT.

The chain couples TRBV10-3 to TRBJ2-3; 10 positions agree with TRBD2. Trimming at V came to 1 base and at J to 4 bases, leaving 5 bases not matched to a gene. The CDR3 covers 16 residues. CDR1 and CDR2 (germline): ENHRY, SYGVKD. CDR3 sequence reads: CAISEWASGRADTQYF. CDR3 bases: TGTGCCATCAGTGAGTGGGCTAGCGGGAGAGCAGATACGCAGTATTTT.

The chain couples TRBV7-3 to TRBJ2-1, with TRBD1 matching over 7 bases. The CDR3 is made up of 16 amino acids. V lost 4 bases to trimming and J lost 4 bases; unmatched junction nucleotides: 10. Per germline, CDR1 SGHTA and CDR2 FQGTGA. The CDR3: CASSSTPGQWYNEQFF. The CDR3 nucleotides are TGTGCCAGCAGCTCGACCCCGGGACAGTGGTACAATGAGCAGTTCTTC.